The next 20 T cell receptor beta chains were all read from a single sample in a study of CD8 T cells in ankylosing spondylitis. One entry per CDR3 protein, called by TCRdb with MiXCR from the 5' RACE reads. The sample shows roughly 160,000 distinct CDR3 sequences, around 9.6% of them seen only once. Sequencing was performed on blood, either unsorted or a sorted T cell fraction (not recorded which). The receptors were gathered from a female donor with ankylosing spondylitis or in good health (not recorded which).

At least ten counts were recorded for this clonotype. The chain combines TRBV12-3 or TRBV12-4 with TRBJ2-7; a weak D match, TRBD2 (6 bases). The ends were cut back, 6 bases at V and 1 base at J, with 10 bases in the middle. The length of the CDR3 is 13 residues. CDR3 in amino acids: CASSLSGSYEQYF. The CDR3 DNA sequence: TGTGCCAGCAGCCTTAGCGGATCCTACGAGCAGTACTTC.

The chain recombines TRBV6-5 with TRBJ1-1; TRBD1 might be the D (5 bases). This CDR3 has 15 residues. The germline CDR1 and CDR2 sequences are MNHEY and SVGAGI. With 0 bases removed from V and 1 base from J, the gap between germline ends came to 9 bases. Here the CDR3 reads CASSYSTQGNTEAFF. The CDR3 coding sequence is TGTGCCAGCAGTTACTCGACGCAGGGGAACACTGAAGCTTTCTTT.

This clonotype was counted a few times. The V gene is TRBV28, the J gene TRBJ1-1, with unresolved D. Germline values: CDR1 MDHEN, CDR2 SYDVKM. Trimming pared 4 bases from V and 5 bases from J, leaving 11 bases between. This CDR3 spans 13 amino acids. CDR3 protein: CASSSFGGTEAFF. CDR3 in DNA: TGTGCCAGCAGTTCTTTCGGTGGGACTGAAGCTTTCTTT.

The chain combines TRBV27 with TRBJ1-6; the D gene is possibly TRBD1 (5 bases). V lost 6 bases, J lost 10 bases, and 10 bases lay in between. The CDR3 sequence is 12 residues long. Germline V gene sequence: CDR1 MNHEY, CDR2 SMNVEV (reference sequence). CDR3 DNA sequence: TGTGCCAGCAGCCCATGGGGCTCACCCCTCCACTTT. Translation gives CASSPWGSPLHF.

V gene TRBV19 combines with J gene TRBJ2-2; TRBD2 matches at 8 bases. The CDR3 loop spans 15 amino acids. V was pared by 7 bases and J by 6 bases, with 10 bases of the junction left unmatched. From germline, CDR1 is LNHDA and CDR2 SQIVND (reference sequence). CDR3 residues: CASTDLLAGPGELFF. Here the CDR3 DNA reads TGTGCCAGTACTGATCTGCTAGCGGGCCCCGGGGAGCTGTTTTTT.

J is TRBJ2-3 and V is TRBV9, with TRBD2 matching over 8 bases. Germline V gene lookup returns CDR1 SGDLS and CDR2 YYNGEE. CDR3 length equals 15 residues. With 0 bases clipped from V and 5 bases from J, the junction kept 5 bases outside the gene matches. The DNA of the CDR3 is TGTGCCAGCAGCGTAGGGACTAGCCCTAGAGATACGCAGTATTTT. It encodes CASSVGTSPRDTQYF.

The chain recombines TRBV29-1 with TRBJ1-1; a possible D gene is TRBD1 (5 bases). V shed 1 base and J shed 3 bases, with 9 bases lying between them. Germline-derived CDR1 and CDR2 are SQVTM and ANQGSEA. The CDR3 sequence is 13 residues long. The CDR3 sequence is CSVEGGGYTEAFF. CDR3 DNA sequence: TGCAGCGTTGAAGGGGGGGGTTACACTGAAGCTTTCTTT.

The table lists this clonotype with many counts. The V and J genes are TRBV4-3 and TRBJ2-7; D assignment may be TRBD1 or TRBD2 (5 bases each). The ends were cut back, 0 bases at V and 0 bases at J, with 9 bases in the middle. Germline CDR1 is LGHNA and CDR2 is YSLEER. The CDR3 runs 15 residues. The CDR3 loop is CASSQERDGSYEQYF. CDR3 DNA sequence: TGCGCCAGCAGCCAAGAGAGGGACGGCTCCTACGAGCAGTACTTC.

This chain uses TRBV5-1 with TRBJ2-7; D is perhaps TRBD2 (6 bases). There are 13 residues in the CDR3. The germline V gene encodes CDR1 SGHRS and CDR2 YFSETQ. Trimming cost V 0 bases and J 5 bases, with 9 bases left between them. CDR3 sequence: CASSLGGGNEQYF. CDR3 sequence (DNA): TGCGCCAGCAGCTTGGGTGGGGGGAACGAGCAGTACTTC.

The rearrangement uses TRBV9 and TRBJ2-5; D may be TRBD2 (5 bases). The CDR3 spans 16 residues. CDR1 is SGDLS and CDR2 is YYNGEE in the germline V gene. Trimming left V 0 bases short and J 4 bases short, with 16 bases between. CDR3 in amino acids: CASSVDSSGAVETQYF. CDR3 bases: TGTGCCAGCAGCGTAGATTCCAGCGGAGCGGTAGAGACCCAGTACTTC.

At least ten counts were recorded for this clonotype. The gene calls are TRBV4-3 and TRBJ2-1, with D possibly matching TRBD2 (6 bases). Germline V gives CDR1 LGHNA, CDR2 YSLEER. This CDR3 is 19 amino acids long. V was pared by 0 bases and J by 4 bases, with 22 bases between. The CDR3 DNA follows: TGCGCCAGCAGCCAAGAGTTGCGGTTTTCGGGAGACGGATACAATGAGCAGTTCTTC. This encodes CASSQELRFSGDGYNEQFF.

V gene TRBV24-1 combines with J gene TRBJ2-1; TRBD1 aligns across 8 bases. In germline, CDR1 is KGHDR, CDR2 SFDVKD. Trimming removed 1 base from V and 6 bases from J; junction bases left unmatched: 4. The CDR3 sequence is 15 residues long. The CDR3 DNA follows: TGTGCCACCAGTGATTTAAGGACAGGGTCCAATGAGCAGTTCTTC. As protein: CATSDLRTGSNEQFF.

This clonotype has only a few counts. The gene calls are TRBV7-2 and TRBJ1-2; 7 bases map to TRBD1. Germline V gene sequence: CDR1 SGHTA, CDR2 FQGNSA. CDR3 length: 15 residues. V was pared by 1 base and J by 4 bases, with 6 bases of the junction left unmatched. CDR3: CASSLVEGALYGYTF. The CDR3 DNA follows: TGTGCCAGCAGCTTAGTGGAGGGGGCCCTCTATGGCTACACCTTC. Combining the CDR3 with reference TRBV7-2 and TRBJ1-2 gives the whole variable domain GAGVSQSPSNKVTEKGKDVELRCDPISGHTALYWYRQSLGQGLEFLIYFQGNSAPDKSGLPSDRFSAERTGGSVSTLTIQRTQQEDSAVYLCASSLVEGALYGYTFGSGTRLTVV.

This clonotype was detected only a few times. This rearrangement joins TRBV12-3 or TRBV12-4 to TRBJ2-2; weak D call: TRBD2 (6 bases). With 3 bases removed from V and 4 bases from J, the gap between germline ends came to 12 bases. The CDR3 loop spans 15 amino acids. This chain's CDR3 is CASSFSGEGTGELFF. CDR3 sequence (DNA): TGTGCCAGCAGTTTCTCGGGAGAGGGCACCGGGGAGCTGTTTTTT.

The V gene is TRBV6-1, the J gene TRBJ2-4, with 9 bases fitting TRBD2. The CDR3 has 16 amino acids. Germline V gene sequence: CDR1 MNHNS, CDR2 SASEGT. The J segment lost 7 bases and the V segment lost 2 bases, leaving 9 bases of the junction unmatched. CDR3 loop: CASSEFGFSGSNIQYF. The DNA of the CDR3 is TGTGCCAGCAGTGAATTTGGGTTTAGCGGGAGCAACATTCAGTACTTC.

In its sample, this clonotype was seen a few times. This sequence joins TRBV19 and TRBJ2-1; 9 nucleotides match TRBD2. CDR1 is LNHDA, CDR2 SQIVND, per germline (reference sequence). V shed 4 bases, J shed 8 bases, and the junction held 9 bases outside the gene matches. This CDR3 region has 15 residues. The CDR3 DNA is TGTGCCAGTAGTACCATCGCGGGAGGGCCCGATGAGCAGTTCTTC. Encoded protein: CASSTIAGGPDEQFF.

The genes are TRBV2 and TRBJ2-4, with D maybe TRBD2 (7 bases). The V gene's germline CDR1 is SNHLY and CDR2 FYNNEI. This CDR3 comprises 15 residues. The germline V and J ends were trimmed by 8 bases and 2 bases, with 16 bases remaining between them. The CDR3 coding sequence is TGTGCCAGCCCAGCGCACGGGGGGCCCAAAAACATTCAGTACTTC. Amino acids: CASPAHGGPKNIQYF.

V is TRBV28 and J is TRBJ1-5, with D perhaps TRBD1 (5 bases). The CDR3 loop spans 16 amino acids. Trimming shortened V by 4 bases and J by 7 bases, and 20 bases separated the two germline ends. CDR1 is MDHEN, CDR2 SYDVKM, per germline. CDR3 bases: TGTGCCAGCAGTTATTACCAGGGAAGAGGAAACCAGCCCCAGCATTTT. This sequence encodes CASSYYQGRGNQPQHF.

The chain links TRBV15 to TRBJ2-1; D remains ambiguous. V dropped 2 bases and J dropped 3 bases, with 14 bases sitting between them. The CDR3 spans 16 residues. Germline assignment: CDR1 LNHNV and CDR2 YYDKDF (reference sequence). The CDR3 here is CATSRMKEPYYNEQFF. The CDR3 nucleotides are TGTGCCACCAGCAGAATGAAGGAGCCTTACTACAATGAGCAGTTCTTC.

This clonotype was recorded at least ten times. The chain has TRBV11-2 and TRBJ2-1; no clear D gene. In germline, CDR1 is SGHAT, CDR2 FQNNGV. Trimming removed 3 bases from V and 4 bases from J, with 7 bases in between. The CDR3 spans 13 residues. CDR3 DNA: TGTGCCAGCAGCTTGGGCGGATACAATGAGCAGTTCTTC. Its protein product is CASSLGGYNEQFF.